What follows are 5 T cell receptor beta chains derived from one specimen sequenced in a study of T cells in localized non-small cell lung cancer. TCRdb keeps only in-frame clones here, not all; method: immunoSEQ multiplex PCR. The sample has about 16,000 clones, 80% to 90% seen once; the top ten hold roughly 21%. This specimen was peripheral blood, taken before any cancer treatment. The receptors derive from a male donor at least 60 years old with stage I lung adenocarcinoma.

The chain employs TRBV7-9 and TRBJ1-6, with D tentatively TRBD1 (5 bases). Trimming took 3 bases from V and 7 from J, leaving 13 bases between them. Germline V gene data show CDR1 as SEHNR and CDR2 as FQNEAQ (reference sequence). CDR3 length: 15 amino acids. Here the CDR3 reads CASSFRAGENSPLHF. The DNA of the CDR3 is TGTGCCAGCAGCTTCAGGGCAGGAGAAAATTCACCCCTCCACTTT.

The chain carries TRBV5-1 and TRBJ2-1; D not certain. Trimming removed 0 bases from V and 2 bases from J, with 6 bases in between. The CDR3 contains 14 residues. The germline V gene encodes CDR1 SGHRS and CDR2 YFSETQ. CDR3 in DNA: TGCGCCAGCAGCTTGGCCCAGACCTACAATGAGCAGTTCTTC. Encoded protein: CASSLAQTYNEQFF.

The J gene is TRBJ2-1, the V gene TRBV19; the D gene is possibly TRBD1 (6 bases). Germline CDR1 reads LNHDA; CDR2 reads SQIVND (reference sequence). The V end was cut by 1 base, the J end by 7 bases, with 11 bases between. The CDR3 totals 14 residues. This CDR3 is CASSIGTAANEQFF. DNA for the CDR3: TGTGCCAGTAGTATAGGGACAGCTGCGAATGAGCAGTTCTTC.

The chain is built from TRBV4-1 and TRBJ1-2; 9 nucleotides line up with TRBD1. Trimming at V came to 4 bases and at J to 0 bases, leaving 6 bases not matched to a gene. Looked up from germline, CDR1 is MGHRA and CDR2 is YSYEKL. CDR3 size: 16 residues. CDR3 loop: CASSLYGTGTNYGYTF. CDR3 DNA sequence: TGCGCCAGCAGCCTCTACGGGACAGGGACTAACTATGGCTACACCTTC.

The chain is built from TRBV7-3 and TRBJ2-2; 7 bases fit TRBD2. Per germline, CDR1 SGHTA and CDR2 FQGTGA. The V segment lost 5 bases and the J segment 1 base; nucleotides outside the gene matches: 1. CDR3 length: 14 amino acids. In DNA form, the CDR3 reads TGTGCCAGCAGCCCTAGCGGGAACACCGGGGAGCTGTTTTTT. Translated: CASSPSGNTGELFF.